This is a list of T cell receptor beta chains from one sample in a study of blood T cells in healthy people across ages. TCRdb redid the calling of the 5' RACE reads with MiXCR, one entry per CDR3 protein. The sample has more than 1,400,000 distinct CDR3 sequences, approximately 38% seen once. The sample taken for sequencing was blood. The receptors were gathered from a woman aged 18-35 years in good health. CDR3s include the opening cysteine and the closing phenylalanine or tryptophan. The D gene is left open where the match is weak. Size values are once, few and many counts, or a class for expanded clones, and some rows have none.

clone size	J gene	D gene	V gene	CDR3 protein	CDR3 DNA
-	TRBJ2-2	-	TRBV5-1	CASSRVSGNTGELFF	TGCGCCAGCAGCAGGGTTAGCGGGAACACCGGGGAGCTGTTTTTT
few	TRBJ2-7	-	TRBV12-3/TRBV12-4	CASSDRKRLYF	TGTGCCAGCAGTGACCGAAAAAGGCTGTACTTC
-	TRBJ1-4	-	TRBV6-1	CASSPIGKGGELFF	TGTGCCAGCAGTCCCATCGGGAAGGGTGGAGAACTGTTTTTT
-	TRBJ1-1	-	TRBV19	CASSIEVPSGRERERNTEAFF	TGTGCCAGTAGTATAGAGGTCCCAAGTGGTAGGGAAAGGGAACGGAACACTGAAGCTTTCTTT
few	TRBJ2-1	-	TRBV7-2	CASSLGTAGEQFF	TGTGCCAGCAGCCTAGGGACTGCAGGAGAGCAGTTCTTC
-	TRBJ2-1	TRBD2	TRBV27	CASSPGLVGDNEQFF	TGTGCCAGCAGCCCTGGACTAGTTGGTGACAATGAGCAGTTCTTC
few	TRBJ2-6	-	TRBV10-3	CAITGELVSGANVLTF	TGTGCCATCACAGGGGAATTAGTGTCTGGGGCCAACGTCCTGACTTTC
few	TRBJ2-5	TRBD1	TRBV27	CASSDRDRYQETQYF	TGTGCCAGCAGTGATAGGGACAGGTACCAAGAGACCCAGTACTTC
-	TRBJ1-2	-	TRBV5-1	CASSLLQGEGGYTF	TGCGCCAGCAGCTTGTTGCAGGGCGAGGGCGGCTACACCTTC
few	TRBJ1-2	-	TRBV4-1	CASSQEAYGYTF	TGCGCCAGCAGCCAAGAAGCCTATGGCTACACCTTC